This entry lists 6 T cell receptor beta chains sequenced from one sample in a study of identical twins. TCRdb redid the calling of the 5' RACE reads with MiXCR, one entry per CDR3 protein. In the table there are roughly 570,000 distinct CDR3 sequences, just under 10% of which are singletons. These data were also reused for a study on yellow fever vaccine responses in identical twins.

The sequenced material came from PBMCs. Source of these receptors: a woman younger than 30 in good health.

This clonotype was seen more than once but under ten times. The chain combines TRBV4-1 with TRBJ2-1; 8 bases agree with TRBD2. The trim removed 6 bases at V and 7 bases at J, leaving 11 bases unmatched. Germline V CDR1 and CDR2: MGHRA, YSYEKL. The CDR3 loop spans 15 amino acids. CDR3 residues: CASRLSTSGGNEQFF. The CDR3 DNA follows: TGCGCCAGCAGACTCTCAACTAGCGGTGGGAATGAGCAGTTCTTC.

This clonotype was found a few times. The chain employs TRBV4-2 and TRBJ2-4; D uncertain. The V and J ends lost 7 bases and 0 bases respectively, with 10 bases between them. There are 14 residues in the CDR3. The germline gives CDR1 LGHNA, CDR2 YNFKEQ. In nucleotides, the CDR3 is TGTGCCAGCAACCCGGGTGGAGCCAAAAACATTCAGTACTTC. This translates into CASNPGGAKNIQYF.

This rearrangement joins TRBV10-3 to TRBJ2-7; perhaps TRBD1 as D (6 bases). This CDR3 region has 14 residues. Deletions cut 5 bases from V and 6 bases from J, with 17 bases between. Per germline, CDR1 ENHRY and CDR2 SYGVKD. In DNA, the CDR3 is TGTGCCATCAGTAACGGACAGCGCAGGATCGAGCAGTACTTC. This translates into CAISNGQRRIEQYF.

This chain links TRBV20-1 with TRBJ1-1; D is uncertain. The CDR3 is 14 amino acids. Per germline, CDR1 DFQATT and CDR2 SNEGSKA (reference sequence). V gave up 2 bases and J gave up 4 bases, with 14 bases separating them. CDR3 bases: TGCAGTGCTAGACATTGGCAATCCGCCACTGAAGCTTTCTTT. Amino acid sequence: CSARHWQSATEAFF.

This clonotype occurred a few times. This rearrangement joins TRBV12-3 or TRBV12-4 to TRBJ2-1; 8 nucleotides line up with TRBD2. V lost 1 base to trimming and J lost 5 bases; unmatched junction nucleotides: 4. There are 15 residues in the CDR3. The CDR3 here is CASSLELAVNNEQFF. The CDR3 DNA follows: TGTGCCAGCAGTTTAGAACTAGCGGTTAACAATGAGCAGTTCTTC.

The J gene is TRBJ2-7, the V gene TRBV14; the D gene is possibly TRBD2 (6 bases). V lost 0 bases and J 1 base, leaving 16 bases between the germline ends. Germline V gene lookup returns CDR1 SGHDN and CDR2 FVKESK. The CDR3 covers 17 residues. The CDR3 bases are TGTGCCAGCAGCCAAGATGGGAGGCTAGGAGATTCCTACGAGCAGTACTTC. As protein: CASSQDGRLGDSYEQYF. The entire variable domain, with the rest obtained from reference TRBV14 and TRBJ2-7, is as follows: EAGVTQFPSHSVIEKGQTVTLRCDPISGHDNLYWYRRVMGKEIKFLLHFVKESKQDESGMPNNRFLAERTGGTYSTLKVQPAELEDSGVYFCASSQDGRLGDSYEQYFGPGTRLTVT.